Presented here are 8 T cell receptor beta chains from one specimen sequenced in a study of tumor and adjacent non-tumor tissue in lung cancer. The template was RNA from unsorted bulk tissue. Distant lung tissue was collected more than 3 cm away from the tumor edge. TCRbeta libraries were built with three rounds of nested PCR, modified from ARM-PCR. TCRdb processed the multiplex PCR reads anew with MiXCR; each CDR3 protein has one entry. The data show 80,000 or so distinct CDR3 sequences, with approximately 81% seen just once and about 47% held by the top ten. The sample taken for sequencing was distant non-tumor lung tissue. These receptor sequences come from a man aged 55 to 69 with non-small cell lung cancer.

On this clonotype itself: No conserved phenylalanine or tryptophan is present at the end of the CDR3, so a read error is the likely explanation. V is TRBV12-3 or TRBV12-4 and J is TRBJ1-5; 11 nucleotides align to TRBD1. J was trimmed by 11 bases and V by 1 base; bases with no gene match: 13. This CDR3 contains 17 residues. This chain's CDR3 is CASSLGGQGANNRTQHY. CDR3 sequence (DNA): TGTGCCAGCAGTTTAGGTGGACAGGGGGCGAACAATCGGACCCAGCATTAT.

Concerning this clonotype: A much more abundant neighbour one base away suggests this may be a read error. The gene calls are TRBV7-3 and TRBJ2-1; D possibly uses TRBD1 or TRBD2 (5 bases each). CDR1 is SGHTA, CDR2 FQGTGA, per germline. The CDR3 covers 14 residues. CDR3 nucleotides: TGTGTCAGCAGCTTAGTTGGGGGATCGAATGAGCAGTTCTTC. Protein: CVSSLVGGSNEQFF.

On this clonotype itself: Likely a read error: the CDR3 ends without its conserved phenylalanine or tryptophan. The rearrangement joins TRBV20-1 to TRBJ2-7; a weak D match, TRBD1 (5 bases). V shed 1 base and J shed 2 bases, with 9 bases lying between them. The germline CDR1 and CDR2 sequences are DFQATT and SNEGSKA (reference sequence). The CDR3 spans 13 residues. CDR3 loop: CSARVKGTYEQYL. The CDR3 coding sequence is TGCAGTGCTAGAGTAAAGGGGACCTACGAGCAGTACTTA.

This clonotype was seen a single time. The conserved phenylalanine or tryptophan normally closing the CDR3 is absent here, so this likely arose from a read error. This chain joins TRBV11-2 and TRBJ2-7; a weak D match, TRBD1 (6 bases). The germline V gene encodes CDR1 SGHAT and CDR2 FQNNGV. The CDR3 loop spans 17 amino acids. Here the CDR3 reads CVSNLANRARGIYEQYS. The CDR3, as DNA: TGTGTCAGCAACTTAGCAAACAGGGCGAGGGGCATTTACGAGCAGTACTCC.

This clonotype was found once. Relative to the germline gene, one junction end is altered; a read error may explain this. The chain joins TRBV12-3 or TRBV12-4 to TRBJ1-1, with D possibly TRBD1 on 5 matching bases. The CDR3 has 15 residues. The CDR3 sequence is CASSFPGILNTETSF. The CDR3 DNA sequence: TGTGCCAGCAGTTTCCCAGGGATACTTAACACTGAAACTTCCTTC.

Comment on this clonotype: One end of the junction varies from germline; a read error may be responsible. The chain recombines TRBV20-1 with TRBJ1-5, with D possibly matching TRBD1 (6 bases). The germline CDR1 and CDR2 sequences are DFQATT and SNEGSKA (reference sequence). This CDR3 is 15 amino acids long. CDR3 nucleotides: TGCAGTAGCCAGAGGGCGGGACATAGCATTCAGCCCCAGCATTTT. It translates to CSSQRAGHSIQPQHF.

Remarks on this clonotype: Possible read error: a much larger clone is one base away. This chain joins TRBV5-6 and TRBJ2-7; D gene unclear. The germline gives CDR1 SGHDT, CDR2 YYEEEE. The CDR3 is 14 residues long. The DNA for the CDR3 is TGTGTCAGCAGCTTTATTGGACGGAACTACGAGCAGTACTTC. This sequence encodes CVSSFIGRNYEQYF.

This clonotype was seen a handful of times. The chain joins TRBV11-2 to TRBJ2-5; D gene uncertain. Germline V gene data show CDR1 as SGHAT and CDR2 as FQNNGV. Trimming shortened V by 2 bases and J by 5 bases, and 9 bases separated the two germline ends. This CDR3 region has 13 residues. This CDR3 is CASSLSRSETQYF. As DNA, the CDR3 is TGTGCCAGCAGCTTATCCAGGTCGGAGACCCAGTACTTC.